Sequencing of this T cell receptor (beta chain) was carried out in a study of blood T cell repertoires in COVID-19. CDR1 is MDHEN, CDR2 SYDVKM, per germline. CDR3 length: 15 amino acids. V shed 9 bases, J shed 0 bases, and the junction held 10 bases outside the gene matches. Participant-reported clinical history was the basis for cohort assignment. Measured with immunoSEQ multiplex PCR; TCRdb has only the in-frame clones, and not every one. Of 250,000 to 300,000 clones listed, roughly 80% are singletons. The sequence was obtained from a man between 25 and 39 years old with acute COVID-19. The chain is built from TRBV28 and TRBJ1-1, with 7 positions matching TRBD1. The sample comprised PBMCs or T cells enriched from blood (not recorded which). Here the CDR3 DNA reads TGTGCCAGTAGTAGACAGGGTCGTATGAACACTGAAGCTTTCTTT. It codes for CASSRQGRMNTEAFF.